The 26 T cell receptor beta chains below were found in one sample sequenced in a study of cytomegalovirus exposure and HLA in healthy donors (dated 2017 in TCRdb). Library prep was done by the immunoSEQ multiplex PCR assay. For the multiplex PCR, a mixture combining 60 forward primers for TCR Vbeta segments and 13 reverse primers for TCR Jbeta segments was used. TCRdb retrieved this table from immuneACCESS and kept in-frame rearrangements only. Not all clones are present; in checked studies, unresolved V genes account for under half, and no reason is known for the remainder. The sample yields 75,000 to 95,000 clones; around 73% were counted once. The ten largest clones capture 3.3% of the sample. The specimen was PBMCs. These receptors originate from a middle-aged man in good health and CMV-seronegative.

This clone has only a few counts. V gene TRBV6-1 combines with J gene TRBJ2-7; TRBD1 is a possible D gene (6 bases). Germline CDR1 and CDR2: MNHNS and SASEGT. V lost 6 bases and J lost 4, with 10 bases in between. The CDR3 sequence is 12 residues long. CDR3 nucleotide sequence: TGTGCCAGCAGCCCTAGGGGGTACGAGCAGTACTTC. Its translation: CASSPRGYEQYF.

This chain links TRBV9 with TRBJ2-3, with TRBD1 as a possible D gene (7 bases). The V end lost 3 bases, the J end lost 2 bases, and 19 bases lay between the germline ends. The CDR3 has 17 residues. Germline-derived CDR1 and CDR2 are SGDLS and YYNGEE. This CDR3 reads CASSGRWGDRNTDTQYF. The DNA of the CDR3 is TGTGCCAGCAGCGGTCGATGGGGGGACAGAAACACAGATACGCAGTATTTT. Full variable domain (remainder filled in from reference TRBV9 and TRBJ2-3): DSGVTQTPKHLITATGQRVTLRCSPRSGDLSVYWYQQSLDQGLQFLIQYYNGEERAKGNILERFSAQQFPDLHSELNLSSLELGDSALYFCASSGRWGDRNTDTQYFGPGTRLTVL.

Relative to its sample, this clone is medium-sized (0.01 to 0.1%). DNA of the CDR3: TGTGCCAGCAGCTTGGGTGCCCAGGGGAACACTGAAGCTTTCTTT. Its translation: CASSLGAQGNTEAFF. The chain uses TRBV5-6 and TRBJ1-1, with D perhaps TRBD1 (5 bases). From germline, CDR1 is SGHDT and CDR2 YYEEEE. The CDR3 has 15 amino acids. Trimming stripped 0 bases from V and 1 base from J, with 10 bases between.

The J gene is TRBJ2-7, the V gene TRBV2, with D possibly matching TRBD2 (6 bases). The CDR3 has 12 residues. Germline V gene data show CDR1 as SNHLY and CDR2 as FYNNEI. With 4 bases removed from V and 4 bases from J, the gap between germline ends came to 8 bases. The CDR3 DNA reads TGTGCCAGCAGTGTCCGGGAGTACGAGCAGTACTTC. It specifies CASSVREYEQYF.

A few counts support this clone. The rearrangement joins TRBV9 to TRBJ1-4, with D maybe TRBD1 (5 bases). The V gene's germline CDR1 is SGDLS and CDR2 YYNGEE. The CDR3 loop spans 15 amino acids. Trimming took off 4 bases at V and 2 bases at J, with 12 bases between the two ends. CDR3 bases: TGTGCCAGCAGCTCCACCGGGGGGACTAATGAAAAACTGTTTTTT. Translated: CASSSTGGTNEKLFF. The full variable domain, completed using reference TRBV9 and TRBJ1-4, is DSGVTQTPKHLITATGQRVTLRCSPRSGDLSVYWYQQSLDQGLQFLIQYYNGEERAKGNILERFSAQQFPDLHSELNLSSLELGDSALYFCASSSTGGTNEKLFFGSGTQLSVL.

This clone has more than one count but fewer than ten. The V and J genes are TRBV2 and TRBJ2-2; TRBD2 agrees at 8 bases. With V trimmed by 11 bases and J by 5 bases, 19 bases remained unmatched. CDR3 length equals 17 residues. Per the germline V gene, CDR1 is SNHLY and CDR2 is FYNNEI. CDR3 sequence (DNA): TGTGCCCGCCAAGGGGCAGCGGGGGACATGGGAACCGGGGAGCTGTTTTTT. As protein: CARQGAAGDMGTGELFF. Drawing the rest from reference TRBV2 and TRBJ2-2, the complete variable domain is EPEVTQTPSHQVTQMGQEVILRCVPISNHLYFYWYRQILGQKVEFLVSFYNNEISEKSEIFDDQFSVERPDGSNFTLKIRSTKLEDSAMYFCARQGAAGDMGTGELFFGEGSRLTVL.

This chain connects TRBV7-2 to TRBJ1-1; D is undetermined. Trimming took 5 bases from V and 6 from J, leaving 10 bases between them. Germline CDR1 and CDR2: SGHTA and FQGNSA. The CDR3 is 12 residues long. DNA for the CDR3: TGTGCCAGCAGCCGAAGCGCTTCTGAAGCTTTCTTT. This sequence encodes CASSRSASEAFF.

This clone is medium-sized (0.01 to 0.1%) within its sample. This rearrangement joins TRBV28 to TRBJ1-1; 7 bases align to TRBD1. The V gene's germline CDR1 is MDHEN and CDR2 SYDVKM. The CDR3 runs 13 residues. J lost 6 bases, V lost 6 bases, and 7 bases had no gene match. The CDR3 sequence is CASRSTGIAEAFF. DNA of the CDR3: TGTGCCAGCAGGTCGACAGGGATTGCTGAAGCTTTCTTT.

The chain joins TRBV7-3 to TRBJ2-2; no firm D call. CDR1 SGHTA and CDR2 FQGTGA come from the germline V gene. V was cut by 6 bases and J by 1 base, with 9 bases left in between. The CDR3 has 14 amino acids. The DNA for the CDR3 is TGTGCCAGCAGTCTCGACTGGAACACCGGGGAGCTGTTTTTT. Its protein is CASSLDWNTGELFF.

This clone was seen a single time. This sequence joins TRBV2 and TRBJ1-5; D unresolved. Germline CDR1 reads SNHLY; CDR2 reads FYNNEI. The V and J ends lost 7 bases and 1 base respectively, with 11 bases between them. The CDR3 consists of 14 residues. The CDR3 loop is CASNQAQSNQPQHF. Here the CDR3 DNA reads TGTGCCAGCAACCAGGCCCAGAGCAATCAGCCCCAGCATTTT.

This clone appeared once. The CDR3 coding sequence is TGCGCCAGCAGCTTGGGGGGGGTGGAAAACATTCAGTACTTC. As protein: CASSLGGVENIQYF. The chain is built from TRBV5-1 and TRBJ2-4, with D tentatively TRBD2 (6 bases). CDR3 length: 14 residues. The V end was cut by 0 bases, the J end by 5 bases, with 9 bases between. The germline gives CDR1 SGHRS, CDR2 YFSETQ.

CDR3 in DNA: TGTGCCAGCAGCTCCCTGGGGCAGGGTTCCTACGAGCAGTACTTC. Protein product: CASSSLGQGSYEQYF. The chain has TRBV7-2 and TRBJ2-7; possible D gene TRBD1, 5 bases. Deletions cut 4 bases from V and 1 base from J, with 14 bases between. The CDR3 is made up of 15 amino acids. Per germline, CDR1 SGHTA and CDR2 FQGNSA.

The chain has TRBV11-3 and TRBJ1-6; 7 bases are shared with TRBD1. Trimming cost V 0 bases and J 8 bases; bases outside gene matches: 16. Germline-derived CDR1 and CDR2 are SGHNT and YENEEA. The CDR3 runs 19 residues. CDR3 DNA: TGTGCCAGCAGCTTAGATCACGGGACAGACATTCTGGGGGATTCACCCCTCCACTTT. It codes for CASSLDHGTDILGDSPLHF.

This clone was picked up a small number of times. The genes are TRBV15 and TRBJ2-1; D not certain. With 6 bases removed from V and 9 bases from J, the gap between germline ends came to 15 bases. Germline V gene data show CDR1 as LNHNV and CDR2 as YYDKDF (reference sequence). The CDR3 length is 13 residues. The CDR3 DNA is TGTGCCACCAGTCAATCCCCGACTTCTGAGCAGTTCTTC. This sequence encodes CATSQSPTSEQFF.

The chain employs TRBV5-1 and TRBJ1-1; no definite D call. Germline V gene data show CDR1 as SGHRS and CDR2 as YFSETQ. V lost 3 bases to trimming and J lost 1 base, with 19 bases between them. This CDR3 comprises 17 residues. The CDR3 DNA reads as TGCGCCAGCAGCTCTCCTAACGGGGTGAGGGCGAACACTGAAGCTTTCTTT. This gives the protein CASSSPNGVRANTEAFF.

V and J are TRBV27 and TRBJ1-6, with 9 positions matching TRBD1. The length of the CDR3 is 17 residues. In germline, CDR1 is MNHEY, CDR2 SMNVEV (reference sequence). V was pared by 5 bases and J by 4 bases, with 9 bases of the junction left unmatched. This CDR3 is CASSKGQGRLYNSPLHF. The CDR3 DNA follows: TGTGCCAGCAGTAAAGGACAGGGGAGGCTTTATAATTCACCCCTCCACTTT.

The genes are TRBV7-9 and TRBJ2-3; tentatively, D is TRBD1 (7 bases). CDR3 length equals 15 residues. Germline V gives CDR1 SEHNR, CDR2 FQNEAQ (reference sequence). The V gene lost 6 bases and the J gene lost 6 bases, with 19 bases spanning the gap. The CDR3 DNA reads as TGTGCCAGCAGGCGACGGCAGGGGGGTGGGGATACGCAGTATTTT. Translating gives CASRRRQGGGDTQYF.

This clone was recorded only once. The J gene is TRBJ1-1, the V gene TRBV27; TRBD1 agrees at 9 bases. J lost 9 bases, V lost 5 bases, and 13 bases had no gene match. In germline, CDR1 is MNHEY, CDR2 SMNVEV (reference sequence). CDR3 size: 15 residues. CDR3 amino acids: CASSPDRGTTRKAFF. The CDR3 DNA sequence: TGTGCCAGCAGTCCAGACAGGGGGACTACCCGTAAAGCTTTCTTT.

This clone was picked up a small number of times. The J gene is TRBJ1-1, the V gene TRBV4-3; a possible D gene is TRBD1 (5 bases). This CDR3 is 16 amino acids long. The V gene lost 0 bases and the J gene lost 5 bases, with 16 bases spanning the gap. Germline-derived CDR1 and CDR2 are LGHNA and YSLEER. The CDR3 coding sequence is TGCGCCAGCAGCCAAGATCTGGGCAGGGTAAAAACTGAAGCTTTCTTT. Amino acid sequence: CASSQDLGRVKTEAFF.

This chain connects TRBV10-2 to TRBJ2-2; the match to TRBD2 covers 8 bases. The CDR3 contains 15 residues. Germline V lookup: CDR1 WSHSY, CDR2 SAAADI. J gave up 0 bases and V 8 bases, and 5 bases lay outside the gene matches. CDR3 nucleotide sequence: TGCGCCAGCTCAGCGGGGGCCTCGAACACCGGGGAGCTGTTTTTT. It is translated as CASSAGASNTGELFF.

This rearrangement joins TRBV6-5 to TRBJ2-2; maybe TRBD1 (5 bases). The germline gives CDR1 MNHEY, CDR2 SVGAGI. V gave up 7 bases and J gave up 4 bases, with 10 bases separating them. The CDR3 spans 13 residues. In nucleotides, the CDR3 is TGTGCCAGCAATAGGGGCGGCACCGGGGAGCTGTTTTTT. As protein: CASNRGGTGELFF.

This clone was observed a handful of times. The chain couples TRBV10-2 to TRBJ2-7; tentatively, D is TRBD1 (6 bases). The CDR3 spans 14 residues. The V gene lost 4 bases and the J gene lost 4 bases, with 14 bases spanning the gap. Germline CDR1 WSHSY, CDR2 SAAADI. The CDR3 loop reads CASSGTVLEYEQYF. As DNA, the CDR3 is TGCGCCAGCAGTGGGACAGTTTTGGAATACGAGCAGTACTTC.

This chain links TRBV15 with TRBJ2-1; no definite D call. Looked up from germline, CDR1 is LNHNV and CDR2 is YYDKDF (reference sequence). The ends were cut back, 4 bases at V and 5 bases at J, with 6 bases in the middle. CDR3 length equals 12 residues. The CDR3 DNA reads TGTGCCACCAGCACGCGGAACAATGAGCAGTTCTTC. Translation gives CATSTRNNEQFF.

The chain is built from TRBV6-5 and TRBJ2-7; 8 bases line up with TRBD1. Looked up from germline, CDR1 is MNHEY and CDR2 is SVGAGI. The CDR3 spans 14 residues. Trimming took 4 bases from V and 3 from J; bases not matched to a gene: 5. In DNA, the CDR3 is TGTGCCAGCAGTTTCAGGGACAGGATCTACGAGCAGTACTTC. Amino acids: CASSFRDRIYEQYF.

This clone was picked up one time. V gene TRBV28 combines with J gene TRBJ2-7; 7 bases line up with TRBD1. The germline gives CDR1 MDHEN, CDR2 SYDVKM. V was pared by 7 bases and J by 0 bases, with 6 bases of the junction left unmatched. The CDR3 spans 14 residues. CDR3 DNA: TGTGCCAGCAAGCCGGGACAGAGCTCCTACGAGCAGTACTTC. Translated: CASKPGQSSYEQYF.

The genes are TRBV6-1 and TRBJ1-2, with 7 nucleotides matching TRBD1. Germline-derived CDR1 and CDR2 are MNHNS and SASEGT. CDR3 length: 14 amino acids. The V segment lost 4 bases and the J segment 4 bases; nucleotides outside the gene matches: 6. In nucleotides, the CDR3 is TGTGCCAGCAGTGTGGACAGGCTAACCTATGGCTACACCTTC. Amino acid sequence: CASSVDRLTYGYTF.